Shown below are 3 T cell receptor beta chains from a single sample sequenced in a study of shared clonotypes between healthy human individuals. Sequenced by immunoSEQ multiplex PCR; TCRdb stores in-frame clones only, minus some. This table has about 2,500,000 clones, more than 80% appearing once. Sequencing was done on a sample of naive CD4+ T cells sorted from blood. The subset was: CD45RA+ positively selected. The origin of the receptors is a man younger than 35 in good health.

The rearrangement joins TRBV6-5 to TRBJ2-7, with D possibly TRBD2 on 5 matching bases. Germline values: CDR1 MNHEY, CDR2 SVGAGI. The CDR3 runs 16 residues. V was pared by 0 bases and J by 0 bases, with 12 bases between. CDR3 coding DNA: TGTGCCAGCAGTTACTCGATGAACGGGGACTCCTACGAGCAGTACTTC. It specifies CASSYSMNGDSYEQYF.

The chain links TRBV12-5 to TRBJ2-7, with 14 bases that match TRBD2. V shed 2 bases, J shed 2 bases, and the junction held 5 bases outside the gene matches. The CDR3 totals 17 residues. The germline V gene has CDR1 LGHNT and CDR2 FRNRAP. The CDR3: CASGLRLAGGLTYEQYF. The CDR3 coding sequence is TGTGCTAGTGGTTTGAGACTAGCGGGAGGGTTGACCTACGAGCAGTACTTC.

This clone came up once. Other DNA sequences within the sample encode an identical CDR3. The genes are TRBV18 and TRBJ2-7; 11 nucleotides match TRBD2. The CDR3 totals 14 residues. V shed 2 bases and J 3 bases; nucleotides not matched to a gene: 0. In germline, CDR1 is KGHSH, CDR2 LQKENI. The DNA of the CDR3 is TGTGCCAGCTCACCAACTAGCGGGAGCTACGAGCAGTACTTC. Translation: CASSPTSGSYEQYF.